This TCR beta chain emerged from a study of shared clonotypes between healthy human individuals. In the study overall: The study used three CD4 naive, three CD4 memory, two CD8 naive and one CD8 memory plate per donor.

In the case of this clone: Its antigen is still unknown.

V was pared by 0 bases and J by 6 bases, with 6 bases between. Germline-derived CDR1 and CDR2 are SGDLS and YYNGEE. CDR3 length: 12 residues. The protocol was immunoSEQ multiplex PCR, while the TCRdb copy is restricted to in-frame clones and leaves out a portion. The sample has roughly 700,000 clones; around two thirds are singletons. Study-level points and caveats: Richness estimates generally favored naive over memory subsets. Donor clonotype sharing was expected to depend on sequencing depth.

The chain couples TRBV9 to TRBJ1-2; D remains unclear. This sequence originates from a woman in her twenties or thirties in good health. The sample was memory CD4+ T cells sorted from blood. Subset given: CD45RA-negative fraction. The CDR3 sequence is CASSVARDGYTF. Written as DNA, the CDR3 is TGTGCCAGCAGCGTAGCAAGGGATGGCTACACCTTC.